The rows below give T cell receptor beta chains drawn from one sample of a study of human T cells and chemical hapten exposure. Each CDR3 protein is one row after TCRdb ran MiXCR on the RACE reads. The sample yields about 110,000 distinct CDR3 sequences, roughly 9% seen once. The sample consisted of whole blood, taken in connection with sensitization to the hapten diphenylcyclopropenone (DPC). These receptors were taken from a woman between 40 and 55 years old with alopecia areata. Some clones in this sample may be carry-over from other donors' samples. Each CDR3 is given without its conserved first and last residue. The size field is filled for only some rows; it gives once, few, many or a size class.

few | TRBJ2-7 | TRBV6-2/TRBV6-3 | ASIVAGGLSYEQY
few | TRBJ2-1 | TRBV7-2 | ASSPGPGEGNEQF
NA | TRBJ2-7 | TRBV28 | ASSLGGSGREQY
many | TRBJ2-7 | TRBV5-4 | ASSFQGPYEQY
few | TRBJ2-2 | TRBV29-1 | SVADREGTGELF
many | TRBJ1-5 | TRBV20-1 | SASPGGGFGISNQPQH
few | TRBJ2-4 | TRBV13 | ASSLAKNIQY
few | TRBJ1-2 | TRBV21-1 | ASSTRPPGENYGYT
NA | TRBJ2-7 | TRBV6-2/TRBV6-3 | ASSYSGPYEQY
many | TRBJ2-7 | TRBV27 | ASSFKGGIYEQY
few | TRBJ2-7 | TRBV5-1 | ASSLSLAGGYSYEQY
many | TRBJ1-2 | TRBV6-1 | ASSEVGAKGPYT
few | TRBJ2-1 | TRBV28 | ASSLRAGGNKQF
few | TRBJ2-7 | TRBV29-1 | SSSSGGVSYEQY
many | TRBJ1-1 | TRBV20-1 | SAPPTGQTEAF
many | TRBJ2-1 | TRBV3-1 | ASSQVPAAVDNEQF
NA | TRBJ2-1 | TRBV11-2 | ASSSLGVLENEQF
many | TRBJ2-7 | TRBV5-1 | ALGGQSDSYEQY
few | TRBJ2-3 | TRBV24-1 | ATEGAGPTDTQY
many | TRBJ2-7 | TRBV28 | ASSFTVGYEQY
few | TRBJ2-3 | TRBV5-5 | ASSLDRQTRTDTQY
many | TRBJ2-7 | TRBV2 | ASSSDTYEQY
NA | TRBJ1-1 | TRBV4-1 | ASSPTPPQGMNTEAF
NA | TRBJ1-4 | TRBV27 | ASSPRETTNEKLF
many | TRBJ2-3 | TRBV5-4 | ASRPTGGLDTQY
few | TRBJ2-1 | TRBV20-1 | SAPIAGGQNEQF
few | TRBJ1-6 | TRBV5-4 | ASSTGTGGYNSPLH
few | TRBJ1-5 | TRBV3-1 | ASSQDGEDQPQH
many | TRBJ1-5 | TRBV20-1 | SAGLGVGNQPQH
many | TRBJ1-4 | TRBV29-1 | SAYSWTGKLF
NA | TRBJ2-7 | TRBV25-1 | ASSESGTGGTSEQY
few | TRBJ1-4 | TRBV6-1 | ASSGINEKLF
NA | TRBJ1-1 | TRBV7-2 | ASSLGAGLNTEAF
few | TRBJ1-5 | TRBV7-6 | ASSLGQNPYSNQPQH
NA | TRBJ2-2 | TRBV4-1 | ASSLRTDTNTGELF
few | TRBJ2-3 | TRBV6-1 | ASSERGGGTQY
few | TRBJ1-2 | TRBV7-8 | ASSLSTGAYGYT
many | TRBJ1-2 | TRBV20-1 | SASQGGAGYT
many | TRBJ2-1 | TRBV7-9 | ASSLAGTYNEQF
many | TRBJ1-3 | TRBV7-9 | ASSWGGGTGNTIY